This entry is about one TCR beta chain. This sample was included in a study of blood T cell repertoires in COVID-19. CDR3 length: 14 amino acids. Looked up from germline, CDR1 is ENHRY and CDR2 is SYGVKD. The junction had 3 bases not matched to a gene; V was cut back by 0 bases and J by 5 bases. The assay was immunoSEQ multiplex PCR, and TCRdb's table has in-frame clones only and misses some. Here the sample spans about 210,000 clones, roughly 86% being singletons. The V and J genes are TRBV10-3 and TRBJ1-2; 7 bases agree with TRBD1. The sequence derives from a man aged 18 to 30 with active or convalescent COVID-19. Source material: peripheral blood. CDR3 coding DNA: TGTGCCATCAGTGAGTCGAGACAGGGATATGGCTACACCTTC. Its protein product is CAISESRQGYGYTF.